Below are 26 T cell receptor beta chains sequenced from a single sample in a study of cytomegalovirus exposure and HLA in healthy donors. Primers for the PCR totalled 60 Vbeta and 13 Jbeta. Sequencing used immunoSEQ multiplex PCR; TCRdb keeps in-frame clones, though not all of them. The table shows about 170,000 clones, with around three quarters occurring only once. Sequencing used PBMCs. These TCRs come from a woman between 50 and 59 years old in good health and CMV-seronegative.

The J gene is TRBJ2-3, the V gene TRBV4-2; D gene ambiguous. V lost 1 base and J 5 bases, leaving 10 bases between the germline ends. Looked up from germline, CDR1 is LGHNA and CDR2 is YNFKEQ. The CDR3 runs 14 residues. The CDR3 region is CASSQGQDGDTQYF. For the CDR3, the DNA is TGTGCCAGCAGCCAAGGTCAGGATGGAGATACGCAGTATTTT.

V and J are TRBV6-5 and TRBJ2-3; D is perhaps TRBD2 (5 bases). Per germline, CDR1 MNHEY and CDR2 SVGAGI. The CDR3 has 15 residues. Trimming pared 2 bases from V and 0 bases from J, leaving 9 bases between. This CDR3 is CASSYGGGSTDTQYF. For the CDR3, the DNA is TGTGCCAGCAGTTACGGCGGAGGAAGCACAGATACGCAGTATTTT.

The chain joins TRBV27 to TRBJ2-7; possibly TRBD1 for D (5 bases). Deletions cut 8 bases from V and 9 bases from J, with 20 bases between. The length of the CDR3 is 13 residues. Germline V gene data show CDR1 as MNHEY and CDR2 as SMNVEV (reference sequence). CDR3 protein: CASGMGPTGRQYF. The CDR3 nucleotides are TGTGCCAGCGGGATGGGGCCGACCGGGCGGCAGTACTTC.

The CDR3, as DNA: TGTGCCAGCACCCAAGGCGGGGTGTCCTACAATGAGCAGTTCTTC. Amino acid sequence: CASTQGGVSYNEQFF. This chain joins TRBV7-3 and TRBJ2-1, with D possibly TRBD2 on 6 matching bases. With 7 bases removed from V and 1 base from J, the gap between germline ends came to 14 bases. This CDR3 region has 15 residues. Germline V gene sequence: CDR1 SGHTA, CDR2 FQGTGA.

J is TRBJ1-6 and V is TRBV7-9; weak D call: TRBD1 (6 bases). Germline assignment: CDR1 SEHNR and CDR2 FQNEAQ (reference sequence). V was shortened by 3 bases and J by 5 bases, with 8 bases between the two germline ends. The CDR3 spans 14 residues. CDR3 bases: TGTGCCAGCAGCTTCTGGGACAATAATTCACCCCTCCACTTT. Translation gives CASSFWDNNSPLHF.

This sequence joins TRBV11-1 and TRBJ2-2; 9 bases line up with TRBD2. The CDR3 is 14 amino acids. CDR1 SGHAT and CDR2 FQDESV come from the germline V gene (reference sequence). V trimming: 5 bases; J trimming: 7 bases; junction bases outside the gene matches: 5. CDR3 residues: CASSLRTSDGELFF. The CDR3 DNA is TGTGCCAGCAGCCTTAGGACTAGCGACGGGGAGCTGTTTTTT.

This clone was seen once. V gene TRBV4-1 combines with J gene TRBJ1-2; D remains ambiguous. The V end was cut by 0 bases, the J end by 5 bases, with 13 bases between. The CDR3 runs 15 residues. CDR1 and CDR2 from the germline V gene are MGHRA and YSYEKL. For the CDR3, the DNA is TGCGCCAGCAGCCAAGAATTCGGTCCGTTTTATGGCTACACCTTC. Amino acids: CASSQEFGPFYGYTF.

The chain employs TRBV7-3 and TRBJ2-3; 7 nucleotides align to TRBD2. Germline trimming cut 3 bases from V and 6 bases from J; bases unmatched to any gene: 0. The CDR3 extends over 12 amino acids. Looked up from germline, CDR1 is SGHTA and CDR2 is FQGTGA. The CDR3, as DNA: TGTGCCAGCAGCTTCGGGAGGGATACGCAGTATTTT. Amino acids: CASSFGRDTQYF. Based on the CDR3 plus reference TRBV7-3 and TRBJ2-3, the full variable domain is GAGVSQTPSNKVTEKGKYVELRCDPISGHTALYWYRQSLGQGPEFLIYFQGTGAADDSGLPNDRFFAVRPEGSVSTLKIQRTERGDSAVYLCASSFGRDTQYFGPGTRLTVL.

The J gene is TRBJ2-5, the V gene TRBV19; 7 bases align to TRBD1. The CDR3 totals 15 residues. V dropped 4 bases and J dropped 4; count of bases not matched to a gene: 9. Germline CDR1 is LNHDA and CDR2 is SQIVND (reference sequence). CDR3 nucleotide sequence: TGTGCCAGTAGTACGGTCCGGCGACAGGGAGAGACCCAGTACTTC. It is translated as CASSTVRRQGETQYF.

The chain has TRBV29-1 and TRBJ2-7, with 13 bases lining up with TRBD2. The CDR3 is 14 residues long. In germline, CDR1 is SQVTM, CDR2 ANQGSEA. CDR3 DNA sequence: TGCAGTGGATTACTAGCGGGGGGGCCGGGCGAGCAGTACTTC. The encoded protein is CSGLLAGGPGEQYF.

This sequence joins TRBV28 and TRBJ2-7; TRBD2 aligns across 9 bases. Germline CDR1 reads MDHEN; CDR2 reads SYDVKM. The CDR3 is 15 residues long. The V gene end was trimmed by 6 bases and the J gene end by 4 bases; junction bases not matched to a gene: 10. The CDR3 coding sequence is TGTGCCAGCAGGGGACGGGGACTAGCTAGTTACGAGCAGTACTTC. It specifies CASRGRGLASYEQYF. The whole variable domain, filled in from reference TRBV28 and TRBJ2-7, reads DVKVTQSSRYLVKRTGEKVFLECVQDMDHENMFWYRQDPGLGLRLIYFSYDVKMKEKGDIPEGYSVSREKKERFSLILESASTNQTSMYLCASRGRGLASYEQYFGPGTRLTVT.

V gene TRBV28 combines with J gene TRBJ2-1; D uncertain. This CDR3 region has 12 residues. Looked up from germline, CDR1 is MDHEN and CDR2 is SYDVKM. V lost 4 bases and J 12 bases, leaving 13 bases between the germline ends. The CDR3 DNA follows: TGTGCCAGCAGTTCCCGGAGTCTAGGGCAGTTCTTC. Amino acids: CASSSRSLGQFF.

This clone was detected only a few times. The V call is TRBV28, the J call TRBJ1-3; D not certain. V was pared by 8 bases and J by 4 bases, with 18 bases between. This CDR3 contains 15 residues. Per the germline V gene, CDR1 is MDHEN and CDR2 is SYDVKM. CDR3 sequence (DNA): TGTGCCAGCTGCCCCGGTAACCAAATGGGAAACACCATATATTTT. This sequence encodes CASCPGNQMGNTIYF.

The V gene is TRBV19, the J gene TRBJ1-1, with 7 positions matching TRBD1. Trimming cost V 7 bases and J 1 base; bases outside gene matches: 9. Germline lookup yields CDR1 LNHDA and CDR2 SQIVND (reference sequence). The CDR3 loop spans 15 amino acids. CDR3 sequence: CASTHPGQRNTEAFF. DNA of the CDR3: TGTGCCAGTACCCACCCGGGACAGAGGAACACTGAAGCTTTCTTT.

The chain uses TRBV2 and TRBJ1-6, with 7 bases identical to TRBD1. Germline loops: CDR1 SNHLY, CDR2 FYNNEI. V trimming: 6 bases; J trimming: 14 bases; junction bases outside the gene matches: 10. The CDR3 sequence is 13 residues long. The CDR3 protein is CASSPGTDESLHF. CDR3 sequence (DNA): TGTGCCAGCAGCCCCGGGACAGACGAATCCCTCCACTTT.

DNA of the CDR3: TGTGCCAGCAGTGAAAGCAGGTGGGAGACAGATACGCAGTATTTT. This codes for CASSESRWETDTQYF. This sequence joins TRBV6-1 and TRBJ2-3; tentative D call: TRBD2 (5 bases). V was pared by 2 bases and J by 3 bases, with 12 bases between. The germline V gene encodes CDR1 MNHNS and CDR2 SASEGT. This CDR3 has 15 amino acids.

The chain links TRBV7-6 to TRBJ1-3, with 7 nucleotides matching TRBD1. This CDR3 contains 16 residues. Germline CDR1 SGHVS, CDR2 FNYEAQ. V lost 5 bases, J lost 4 bases, and 11 bases stayed unmatched. DNA of the CDR3: TGTGCCAGCAGCCTTACCGACAGGGTGAAGGGAAACACCATATATTTT. Encoded protein: CASSLTDRVKGNTIYF.

The V call is TRBV27, the J call TRBJ2-5; D might be TRBD2 (5 bases). The CDR3 is made up of 14 amino acids. Germline CDR1 and CDR2: MNHEY and SMNVEV (reference sequence). V shed 9 bases and J shed 4 bases, with 18 bases lying between them. CDR3 coding DNA: TGTGCCAGTCAGGACGAGGGCGCCAGAGAGACCCAGTACTTC. Amino acid sequence: CASQDEGARETQYF.

The chain recombines TRBV2 with TRBJ2-6, with 9 bases lining up with TRBD1. The V gene's germline CDR1 is SNHLY and CDR2 FYNNEI. CDR3 length: 17 amino acids. V was pared by 6 bases and J by 0 bases, with 6 bases of the junction left unmatched. This chain's CDR3 is CASSPGTGNSGANVLTF. The CDR3 DNA follows: TGTGCCAGCAGCCCCGGGACAGGGAACTCTGGGGCCAACGTCCTGACTTTC. The full variable domain, in which reference TRBV2 and TRBJ2-6 provide the parts outside the CDR3, is EPEVTQTPSHQVTQMGQEVILRCVPISNHLYFYWYRQILGQKVEFLVSFYNNEISEKSEIFDDQFSVERPDGSNFTLKIRSTKLEDSAMYFCASSPGTGNSGANVLTFGAGSRLTVL.

This clone appeared a few times. The rearrangement links TRBV5-1 to TRBJ1-2; 9 bases line up with TRBD1. The CDR3 runs to 14 residues. The V gene's germline CDR1 is SGHRS and CDR2 YFSETQ. V dropped 4 bases and J dropped 6; count of bases not matched to a gene: 7. The CDR3 here is CASSRQGEVDGYTF. The CDR3 nucleotides are TGCGCCAGCAGCAGACAGGGGGAAGTGGATGGCTACACCTTC.

This clone has just a few counts. V gene TRBV5-1 combines with J gene TRBJ1-1, with 7 bases identical to TRBD1. V dropped 4 bases and J dropped 1; count of bases not matched to a gene: 4. The CDR3 runs to 14 residues. Germline CDR1 is SGHRS and CDR2 is YFSETQ. Here the CDR3 reads CASSDRQGNTEAFF. In DNA form, the CDR3 reads TGCGCCAGCAGCGACCGACAGGGGAACACTGAAGCTTTCTTT.

This clone was seen only once. The rearrangement uses TRBV6-1 and TRBJ2-7, with 11 bases identical to TRBD2. J gave up 7 bases and V 4 bases, and 12 bases lay outside the gene matches. The CDR3 spans 16 residues. Germline V gives CDR1 MNHNS, CDR2 SASEGT. CDR3 in DNA: TGTGCCAGCAGTGCCTTTAGCGGGAGGGTCGTGTCAGAGCAGTACTTC. Its protein is CASSAFSGRVVSEQYF.

Of note for this clone: Different DNA sequences within this sample yield the same CDR3. The J gene is TRBJ1-2, the V gene TRBV20-1; 7 nucleotides agree with TRBD1. This CDR3 is built from 10 residues. Germline CDR1 reads DFQATT; CDR2 reads SNEGSKA (reference sequence). Losses at the gene ends were 3 bases for V and 8 bases for J; bases not matched to a gene: 0. The CDR3 reads CSARTGGYTF. The CDR3 DNA reads as TGCAGTGCTAGGACAGGGGGCTACACCTTC.

The chain has TRBV4-3 and TRBJ2-1; 12 nucleotides line up with TRBD2. This CDR3 is built from 16 residues. The germline CDR1 and CDR2 sequences are LGHNA and YSLEER. V trimming: 0 bases; J trimming: 7 bases; junction bases outside the gene matches: 4. The CDR3 region has the DNA TGCGCCAGCAGCCAAGACCTAGCGGGGGGGCCGAATGAGCAGTTCTTC. Translating gives CASSQDLAGGPNEQFF.

The V gene is TRBV28, the J gene TRBJ1-2, with 7 bases aligning to TRBD1. With 5 bases clipped from V and 7 bases from J, the junction kept 4 bases outside the gene matches. In germline, CDR1 is MDHEN, CDR2 SYDVKM. The CDR3 runs to 12 residues. CDR3 sequence reads: CASSQRGPGYTF. CDR3 nucleotide sequence: TGTGCCAGCAGTCAAAGGGGGCCTGGCTACACCTTC.

This clone has a single count. V usage is TRBV7-2 and J usage is TRBJ2-3; TRBD2 agrees at 9 bases. With 5 bases clipped from V and 2 bases from J, the junction kept 8 bases outside the gene matches. The CDR3 runs to 16 residues. Germline V gene data show CDR1 as SGHTA and CDR2 as FQGNSA. DNA of the CDR3: TGTGCCAGCAGCACCCGAGCGGGAGGAAACACAGATACGCAGTATTTT. This sequence encodes CASSTRAGGNTDTQYF. The full variable domain, completed using reference TRBV7-2 and TRBJ2-3, is GAGVSQSPSNKVTEKGKDVELRCDPISGHTALYWYRQSLGQGLEFLIYFQGNSAPDKSGLPSDRFSAERTGGSVSTLTIQRTQQEDSAVYLCASSTRAGGNTDTQYFGPGTRLTVL.